This T cell receptor (beta chain) is from a study of shared clonotypes between healthy human individuals. The study's findings and limits: In a handful of donors, around 5.5% of naive CD4 clonotypes appeared in common. Clonotypes shared by all four sorted-subset donors had higher generation probabilities than non-shared clonotypes.

Per the germline V gene, CDR1 is SQVTM and CDR2 is ANQGSEA. CDR3 size: 13 residues. Germline trimming cut 6 bases from V and 4 bases from J; bases unmatched to any gene: 3. In this sample, this clone turned up once. The antigen is undetermined. The same CDR3 can be traced to other DNA sequences in this sample. Per the authors' pipeline: ImmunoSEQ yielded junction-only sequences lacking quality scores, so filtering differed. Sequenced by immunoSEQ multiplex PCR; TCRdb stores in-frame clones only, minus some. The DNA gave D and trimming, while V, J and clone size come from that table. The profile shows more than 1,200,000 clones, around 98.5% of them singletons. Donors, without exception, were Caucasian adults residing in Nashville, Tennessee.

What was sequenced was naive CD4+ T cells sorted from blood. Subset reported: CD45RA+ positively selected. The genes are TRBV29-1 and TRBJ1-5; the match to TRBD1 covers 10 bases. This receptor was identified in a young man in good health. CDR3 DNA: TGCAGCGTGGCGGACAGGGGGAATCAGCCCCAGCATTTT. Its protein is CSVADRGNQPQHF.